The rows below give T cell receptor beta chains drawn from one sample of a study of OX40 agonist ivuxolimab in advanced cancers. Sequencing was performed with immunoSEQ multiplex PCR; in TCRdb, only in-frame clones are kept and a portion is missing. Among about 50,000 clones listed, 90% to 95% were seen once. The specimen was CD4+ or CD8+ T cells sorted from blood, collected in a trial of the OX40 agonist ivuxolimab. These receptors were taken from an adult with an advanced solid tumor such as melanoma, head and neck, liver or kidney cancer. Both conserved end residues are part of each CDR3. D genes are given only for firm matches. Only part of the rows carry a size: once, few, many, or a class if the clone is expanded.

V gene	J gene	clone size	D gene	CDR3 protein	CDR3 DNA
TRBV9	TRBJ2-7	NA	NA	CASSVSPRGPGAEQYF	TGTGCCAGCAGCGTGAGCCCTCGGGGCCCTGGAGCCGAGCAGTACTTC
TRBV21-1	TRBJ1-1	NA	NA	CASSKGAGTPVAEAFF	TGTGCCAGCAGCAAAGGGGCCGGGACCCCGGTCGCTGAAGCTTTCTTT
TRBV4-3	TRBJ2-2	NA	NA	CASSQDRANTGELFF	TGCGCCAGCAGCCAAGACAGGGCGAACACCGGGGAGCTGTTTTTT
TRBV7-7	TRBJ2-1	NA	NA	CASSSRPGNEQFF	TGTGCCAGCAGCTCCCGACCTGGGAATGAGCAGTTCTTC
TRBV7-2	TRBJ2-3	NA	NA	CASSLVARGWGTDTQYF	TGTGCCAGCAGCTTAGTGGCCAGGGGTTGGGGAACAGATACGCAGTATTTT
TRBV11-2	TRBJ2-2	NA	NA	CASSFFGLGGTGELFF	TGTGCCAGCAGCTTCTTTGGACTAGGGGGGACCGGGGAGCTGTTTTTT
TRBV28	TRBJ1-3	NA	TRBD1	CASRNDVGTGKVHTIYF	TGTGCCAGCAGGAACGATGTCGGGACAGGGAAGGTGCACACCATATATTTT
TRBV7-2	TRBJ2-7	NA	NA	CASSSGGRGSYEQYF	TGTGCCAGCAGCTCCGGTGGGCGGGGTTCCTACGAGCAGTACTTC
TRBV4-3	TRBJ1-1	once	TRBD1	CASSADRGLTEAFF	TGCGCCAGCAGCGCGGACAGGGGGCTTACTGAAGCTTTCTTT
TRBV15	TRBJ2-1	NA	TRBD2	CATSRPGLAGYNEQFF	TGTGCCACCAGCAGACCTGGACTAGCGGGTTACAATGAGCAGTTCTTC
TRBV4-3	TRBJ2-7	NA	NA	CASSQERDSSYEQYF	TGCGCCAGCAGCCAAGAGAGAGACAGCTCCTACGAGCAGTACTTC
TRBV27	TRBJ2-7	few	NA	CASSSHLAANIYEQYF	TGTGCCAGCAGTTCCCATTTAGCGGCAAATATCTACGAGCAGTACTTC
TRBV9	TRBJ2-3	NA	TRBD2	CASKPTSGSTDTQYF	TGTGCCAGCAAACCGACTAGCGGGAGTACAGATACGCAGTATTTT
TRBV5-4	TRBJ2-1	NA	NA	CASSPSENEQFF	TGTGCCAGCAGCCCCTCTGAGAATGAGCAGTTCTTC
TRBV28	TRBJ2-7	NA	NA	CASSFTDKEQYF	TGTGCCAGCAGTTTCACCGATAAGGAGCAGTACTTC
TRBV5-4	TRBJ1-3	NA	TRBD1	CASSLRGGSTSDPSGNTIYF	TGTGCCAGCAGCTTGCGAGGGGGCTCGACCTCCGATCCCTCTGGAAACACCATATATTTT
TRBV18	TRBJ1-5	once	NA	CASSPSRDAFNQPQHF	TGTGCCAGCTCACCGTCCCGGGACGCCTTTAATCAGCCCCAGCATTTT
TRBV7-6	TRBJ2-7	NA	TRBD1	CASSPSDRGSYEQYF	TGTGCCAGCAGCCCTTCGGACAGGGGATCCTACGAGCAGTACTTC
TRBV6-5	TRBJ1-1	NA	NA	CASSFLHSEAFF	TGTGCCAGCAGTTTTCTACACTCTGAAGCTTTCTTT
TRBV11-2	TRBJ2-1	NA	NA	CASSGWSSYNEQFF	TGTGCCAGCAGCGGGTGGAGCTCCTACAATGAGCAGTTCTTC
TRBV19	TRBJ2-1	NA	TRBD2	CAGPSSGKYNEQFF	TGTGCCGGACCTTCTAGCGGAAAATACAATGAGCAGTTCTTC
TRBV9	TRBJ2-2	NA	NA	CASSSGQWGAQGTGELFF	TGTGCCAGCAGCTCGGGTCAGTGGGGGGCGCAGGGCACCGGGGAGCTGTTTTTT
TRBV2	TRBJ2-7	NA	NA	CASSASYEQYF	TGTGCCAGCAGTGCCTCCTACGAGCAGTACTTC
TRBV7-8	TRBJ2-3	NA	NA	CASSLWVQQTRISTDTQYF	TGTGCCAGCAGCTTGTGGGTTCAACAGACTAGAATCAGCACAGATACGCAGTATTTT
TRBV4-1	TRBJ1-4	NA	NA	CASSQDGGAGEKLFF	TGCGCCAGCAGCCAAGATGGGGGGGCAGGTGAAAAACTGTTTTTT
TRBV6-6	TRBJ2-5	NA	NA	CASSYLGGYQETQYF	TGTGCCAGCAGTTACCTTGGGGGATACCAAGAGACCCAGTACTTC
TRBV14	TRBJ2-1	NA	TRBD2	CASSQDVWTSGYNEQFF	TGTGCCAGCAGCCAAGACGTCTGGACTAGCGGGTACAATGAGCAGTTCTTC
TRBV28	TRBJ1-1	NA	NA	CASSLVRTEAFF	TGTGCCAGCAGTTTAGTGAGGACTGAAGCTTTCTTT